This T cell receptor beta chain was captured by sequencing in a study of T-cell memory formation after mild COVID-19. Employing constant-segment primers, 5'RACE generated TCR alpha and TCR beta cDNA libraries bearing sample barcodes and UMIs. TCRdb reanalysed the 5' RACE reads using MiXCR and keeps one entry per CDR3 protein. The sample lists 110,000 or so distinct CDR3 sequences; approximately 22% were seen once. There are 14 residues in the CDR3. Trimming cost V 6 bases and J 4 bases, with 15 bases left between them. Germline V gives CDR1 SEHNR, CDR2 FQNEAQ (reference sequence). The source of this sequence is a man younger than 30 who had mild COVID-19 (a few samples of this study predate the infection). Cell type and time point are not known. The sample taken for sequencing was PBMCs or a T cell subset sorted from them (not recorded which). The V and J genes are TRBV7-9 and TRBJ1-1, with TRBD1 as a possible D gene (6 bases). CDR3 amino acids: CASSPSPGATEAFF. In nucleotides, the CDR3 is TGTGCCAGCAGTCCATCACCAGGGGCCACTGAAGCTTTCTTT. Filled out from reference TRBV7-9 and TRBJ1-1, the complete variable domain reads DTGVSQNPRHKITKRGQNVTFRCDPISEHNRLYWYRQTLGQGPEFLTYFQNEAQLEKSRLLSDRFSAERPKGSFSTLEIQRTEQGDSAMYLCASSPSPGATEAFFGQGTRLTVV.